This is a list of T cell receptor beta chains from one sample in a study of T cells after yellow fever vaccination. One entry per CDR3 protein, called by TCRdb with MiXCR from the 5' RACE reads. The sample carries 400,000 or so distinct CDR3 sequences, 6.2% recorded once. The input for sequencing was PBMCs, taken 5 days after the yellow fever booster vaccination. These receptor sequences come from a man between 25 and 39 years old who received the YFV17D yellow fever vaccine. CDR3s include the opening cysteine and the closing phenylalanine or tryptophan. D genes are given only for firm matches. A row's size may be missing; if present it is once, few, many or a size class.

j_call	d_call	v_call	clone_size	cdr3_nt	cdr3_aa
TRBJ2-2	TRBD2	TRBV5-1	few	TGCGCCAGCAGCCCCGGGATTAGCGGGAAAGCCCACACCGGGGAGCTGTTTTTT	CASSPGISGKAHTGELFF
TRBJ2-5	.	TRBV3-1	many	TGTGCCAGCAGCCAGGGGGTCCAAGAGACCCAGTACTTC	CASSQGVQETQYF
TRBJ2-7	TRBD1	TRBV5-1	many	TGCGCCAGCAGCTTGGATGGGACAGGCAGCACCTACGAGCAGTACTTC	CASSLDGTGSTYEQYF
TRBJ2-7	.	TRBV5-5	many	TGTGCCAGCAGCTCCAATAGGTTAAGAGACGAGCAGTACTTC	CASSSNRLRDEQYF
TRBJ2-1	.	TRBV18	few	TGTGCCAGCTCCGGGACGGAGGGTGAGCAGTTCTTC	CASSGTEGEQFF
TRBJ2-7	.	TRBV5-1	many	TGCGCCAGCAGCCGGGGGACACCGGTTGCGTCCGAGCAGTACTTC	CASSRGTPVASEQYF
TRBJ2-5	.	TRBV18	few	TGTGCCAGCTCACCTCGACAGGATCAGACCCAGTACTTC	CASSPRQDQTQYF
TRBJ2-3	.	TRBV6-1	.	TGTGCCAGCGGGGCTAGCTTGGCGACAGATACGCAGTATTTT	CASGASLATDTQYF
TRBJ2-1	TRBD2	TRBV6-5	many	TGTGCCAGCAGTTACTCTGCGGGAGGGAAGGATGAGCAGTTCTTC	CASSYSAGGKDEQFF
TRBJ2-2	.	TRBV6-2/TRBV6-3	many	TGTGCCAGCAAAAAGGACGGGCTTCGCACCGGGGAGCTGTTTTTT	CASKKDGLRTGELFF
TRBJ2-3	TRBD2	TRBV3-1	many	TGTGCCAGCAGCCAAGCCGGGACTAGCGCCAAAAAAGAGTATTTT	CASSQAGTSAKKEYF
TRBJ1-1	.	TRBV29-1	few	TGCAGCATTGAGGGGGGGTTCACTGAAGCTTTCTTT	CSIEGGFTEAFF
TRBJ2-5	.	TRBV7-8	.	TGTGCCAGCAGCTCCGGATCCCGGGCCCAACGGGAGACCCAGTACTTC	CASSSGSRAQRETQYF
TRBJ2-1	.	TRBV7-2	many	TGTGCCAGCAGCTTTTCCCCCGACTCCTACAATGAGCAGTTCTTC	CASSFSPDSYNEQFF
TRBJ2-5	TRBD1	TRBV20-1	.	TGCTGTGCTACCTGGACAGGTTCGGGCCAAGAGACCCAGTACTTC	CCATWTGSGQETQYF
TRBJ2-1	.	TRBV9	few	TGTGCCAGCAGCGTAGACGGGACTGGGGGCTACAATGAGCAGTTCTTC	CASSVDGTGGYNEQFF
TRBJ2-5	.	TRBV5-1	few	TGCGCCAGCAGCTTGGTTTTCGCAACAGGACAAGAGACCCAGTACTTC	CASSLVFATGQETQYF
TRBJ2-1	TRBD2	TRBV12-3/TRBV12-4	few	TGTGCCAGCAGTATAGCGGGAGACGGAGGTGAGCAGTTCTTC	CASSIAGDGGEQFF
TRBJ2-3	.	TRBV9	many	TGTGCCAGCAGCGTTAGCGACTACACAGATACGCAGTATTTT	CASSVSDYTDTQYF
TRBJ1-1	TRBD1	TRBV5-1	.	TGCGCCAGCAGGCCGGACAGGATAGCGAACACTGAAGCTTTCTTT	CASRPDRIANTEAFF
TRBJ1-5	.	TRBV5-1	.	TGCGCCAGCAGGGACGGGGGACCATATAGCAATCAGCCCCAGCATTTT	CASRDGGPYSNQPQHF
TRBJ2-4	TRBD2	TRBV7-2	.	TGTGCCAGCAGCCCCGCCACTAGCGGAAAAGCCAAAAACATTCAGTACTTC	CASSPATSGKAKNIQYF
TRBJ2-3	.	TRBV5-1	many	TGCGCCAGCAGCCCAGGGGAGACTACAGATACGCAGTATTTT	CASSPGETTDTQYF
TRBJ2-1	TRBD2	TRBV29-1	.	TGCAGCGAATCCCCGCCCGGGAGGGTAACCGGCCATGAGCAGTTCTTC	CSESPPGRVTGHEQFF
TRBJ1-2	TRBD1	TRBV3-1	.	TGTGCCAGCAGCCAGGGGGACAGGGCACCGAACTATGGCTACACCTTC	CASSQGDRAPNYGYTF
TRBJ1-5	.	TRBV19	.	TGTGCCAGTAGGTCGGGTGGCAATCAGCCCCAGCATTTT	CASRSGGNQPQHF
TRBJ2-7	.	TRBV6-2/TRBV6-3	.	TGTGCCAGCAGTCGCGACGGAACCTACGAGCAGTACTTC	CASSRDGTYEQYF
TRBJ2-7	.	TRBV4-2	many	TGTGCCAGGATGACAGGATTGGGCGATGAGGCCGACTACGAGCAGTACTTC	CARMTGLGDEADYEQYF
TRBJ2-7	.	TRBV4-3	many	TGCGCCAGCAGCCAAGATGCCGGACAGAAAATCTACGAGCAGTACTTC	CASSQDAGQKIYEQYF
TRBJ2-1	.	TRBV7-2	many	TGTGCCAGCAGCTGGGCCGGGACTCAGCAGTTCTTC	CASSWAGTQQFF
TRBJ2-1	.	TRBV20-1	few	TGCAGTGCTAGATTGCTAGATCTTTATGAGCAGTTCTTC	CSARLLDLYEQFF
TRBJ2-1	TRBD2	TRBV11-1	.	TGTGCCAGCACCCTAAAAGGGATGGGACTAGGGTCCTTCAATGAGCAGTTCTTC	CASTLKGMGLGSFNEQFF
TRBJ2-1	.	TRBV5-1	many	TGCGCCAGCAGCTTGAGTGGGGGGAATTACAATGAGCAGTTCTTC	CASSLSGGNYNEQFF
TRBJ2-3	.	TRBV5-6	many	TGTGCCAGCAGCTTGGCTAGGCTCACGCAGTATTTT	CASSLARLTQYF
TRBJ1-1	TRBD1	TRBV14	many	TGTGCCAGCAGCATCGACAGGGGGACTGAAGCTTTCTTT	CASSIDRGTEAFF
TRBJ1-3	TRBD1	TRBV4-1	few	TGCGCCAGCAGCCCCTTTGGGACAGTTGGAAACACCATATATTTT	CASSPFGTVGNTIYF
TRBJ2-7	.	TRBV25-1	few	TGTGCCAGCAGCGGGTCCAGGGCGCGGATCTACGAGCAGTACTTC	CASSGSRARIYEQYF
TRBJ2-2	TRBD2	TRBV7-7	many	TGTGCCAGCAGCCTTAGCGGGAAGGTCGGGGAGCTGTTTTTT	CASSLSGKVGELFF
TRBJ1-5	TRBD1	TRBV20-1	.	TGCAGTGCTAGACCAACCGGACAGGGCAATCAGCCCCAGCATTTT	CSARPTGQGNQPQHF
TRBJ1-2	.	TRBV2	.	TGTGCCAGCAGTGGTTGGGATGGCTACACCTTC	CASSGWDGYTF
TRBJ2-2	.	TRBV3-1	few	TGTGCCAGCAGCCAATCAGTAACACACACCGGGGAGCTGTTTTTT	CASSQSVTHTGELFF
TRBJ2-7	TRBD2	TRBV7-2	.	TGTGCCAGCAGCTTAGCAGACCAAGGACTAGCGGGAGTGCAGTACTTC	CASSLADQGLAGVQYF
TRBJ1-5	.	TRBV12-3/TRBV12-4	many	TGTGCCAGCAGCCTAGGGGGAAAAAGGGGTCAGCCCCAGCATTTT	CASSLGGKRGQPQHF
TRBJ2-2	.	TRBV12-3/TRBV12-4	.	TGTGCCAGCAGATCGGGGACCGGGGAGCTGTTTTTT	CASRSGTGELFF
TRBJ1-5	.	TRBV6-2/TRBV6-3	few	TGTGCCAGCAGGACCCCCTCGGGCTTTACCAATCAGCCCCAGCATTTT	CASRTPSGFTNQPQHF
TRBJ2-7	.	TRBV20-1	.	TGCAGTGCTACCGGACGTAACGAGCAGTACTTC	CSATGRNEQYF
TRBJ2-1	TRBD2	TRBV7-8	.	TGTGCCAACTCTAGACTAGCGGGAGATCAACATGAGCAGTTCTTC	CANSRLAGDQHEQFF